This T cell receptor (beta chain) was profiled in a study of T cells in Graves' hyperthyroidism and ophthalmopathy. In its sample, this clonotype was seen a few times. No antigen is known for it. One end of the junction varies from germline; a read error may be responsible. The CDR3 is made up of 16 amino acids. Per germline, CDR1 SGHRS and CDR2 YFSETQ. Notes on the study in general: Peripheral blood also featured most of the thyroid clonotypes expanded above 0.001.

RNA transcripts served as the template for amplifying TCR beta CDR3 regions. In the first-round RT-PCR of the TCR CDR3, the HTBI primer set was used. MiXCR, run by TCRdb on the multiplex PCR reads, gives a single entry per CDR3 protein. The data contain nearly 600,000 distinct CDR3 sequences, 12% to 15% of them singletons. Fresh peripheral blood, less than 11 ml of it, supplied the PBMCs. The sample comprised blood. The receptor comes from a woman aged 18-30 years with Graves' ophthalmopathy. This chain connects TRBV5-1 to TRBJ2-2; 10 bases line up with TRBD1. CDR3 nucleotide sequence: TGCGCCAGCAGCTTGGCGACAGGGGGCAACACCGGGGAGCTGCTTTTT. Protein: CASSLATGGNTGELLF.